The following is a T cell receptor (beta chain) sequence with its context. This clonotype was seen more than once but under ten times. Its antigen remains unidentified. Per-base quality was not reported, and no clone a single base away is much larger than it. The source of the sample is a study of T-cell memory formation after mild COVID-19 (dated by TCRdb to 2020 to 2023). Background on the whole study: Most TCR sequence clusters were specific to one of the two donors. In two donors, T-cell clones that expanded and contracted after mild COVID-19 were followed by sequencing TCRalpha and TCRbeta repertoires longitudinally. The cohort was made up of two young adult volunteers, one female and one male, who were previously healthy. The research as a whole found: SARS-CoV-2 specificity of the second-wave clones peaking on day 37 was not confirmed. Some responding clones were found in pre-infection memory, which suggests that pre-existing cross-reactive memory T cells took part in the SARS-CoV-2 response. Clones contracting from day 15 to 85 had balanced CD4/CD8 phenotypes, while a second wave expanding from day 15 to 37 was biased towards CD4+. Contracting CD4+ clones were located mainly in the CM and EM memory subsets, whereas CD8+ clones were found to be enriched in EMRA. Only a couple of mild cases were covered by the study, and larger cohorts that include severe cases with pre-infection samples were considered necessary.

From its cysteine to its phenylalanine, the CDR3 spans 17 amino acids. Just the 51-base CDR3 DNA is kept, in frame starting at base 1. Ficoll-Paque density gradient centrifugation was used to isolate PBMCs. Sequencer: Illumina NovaSeq 6000. cDNA libraries for TCRalpha and TCRbeta were prepared by 5'RACE using constant-segment primers, with sample barcodes and unique molecular identifiers added. RNA was extracted from every sample with Trizol reagent. Libraries were amplified in two PCR steps, with a second sample barcode and Illumina TruSeq adapters added in the second step. Libraries were sequenced on an Illumina NovaSeq with 2 x 150 bp paired-end reads. Processing in the source paper ran as follows. Reads were demultiplexed and collapsed into UMI-guided consensus sequences with migec v1.2.7. With mixcr v2.1.11, UMI consensuses were aligned to TRA and TRB V and J templates and assembled into clonotypes. Expanded or contracted clonotypes were those called significant by both edgeR and NoisET, with noise models trained on biological replicates. For edgeR calls, the thresholds were a false discovery rate-adjusted p below 0.01 and a log2 fold-change of 1. As an exploratory analysis of dynamics, max-normalized trajectories of the 1000 most abundant clonotypes were examined by PCA with hierarchical clustering. Separately sequenced CD4+ and CD8+ repertoires were used to assign a CD4 or CD8 phenotype to each responding clone. Starting from the raw public reads, TCRdb applied fastp trimming at Q25, assembled clones with MiXCR and retained in-frame beta chains. Identical CDR3 protein sequences are pooled into one entry, listed with their most common genes and DNA. TCRdb, not the original authors, processed these V and J calls. The sample table holds approximately 500,000 distinct CDR3 sequences, of which approximately 23% were seen once. The ten largest make up approximately 12% of the sample.

This TCR was sampled from an adult woman who had mild COVID-19 (a few samples of this study predate the infection). The sample titles of this study are shuffled in the database, so cell type and time point are left out; the donor was told from shared clones. The V and J segments used are TRBV21-1 and TRBJ2-3; TRBD1, as called in the table, went unchecked against the DNA. TRBV21-1 constitutes a pseudogene. Sequencing input: PBMCs or a T cell subset sorted from them (not recorded which). Here the CDR3 is given as CASSPRTLGICTDTQYF. The sequence in DNA is TGTGCCAGCAGCCCGCGCACTCTCGGGATATGCACAGATACGCAGTATTTT.